This entry lists 29 T cell receptor beta chains sequenced from one sample in a study of T cells in Graves' hyperthyroidism and ophthalmopathy. TCR beta CDR3 sequences were amplified from RNA transcripts. The HTBI primer set served for first-round RT-PCR of the TCR CDR3. TCRdb reprocessed the multiplex PCR reads with MiXCR, giving one entry per CDR3 protein. The sample includes 730,000 or so distinct CDR3 sequences, about 19% of them seen just once. The specimen sequenced was blood. These receptors came from a woman aged 45-60 years with Graves' hyperthyroidism that later progressed to Graves' ophthalmopathy.

Notes on this clonotype: This may be a read error: a much more frequent sequence differs by one nucleotide. The chain carries TRBV11-2 and TRBJ2-7; D gene uncertain. Germline values: CDR1 SGHAT, CDR2 FQNNGV. V lost 9 bases to trimming and J lost 2 bases, with 17 bases between them. This CDR3 comprises 14 residues. This CDR3 reads CARSTPAGPYEQYF. DNA for the CDR3: TGTGCCAGGAGCACCCCTGCCGGTCCCTACGAGCAGTACTTC. Filled out from reference TRBV11-2 and TRBJ2-7, the complete variable domain reads EAGVAQSPRYKIIEKRQSVAFWCNPISGHATLYWYQQILGQGPKLLIQFQNNGVVDDSQLPKDRFSAERLKGVDSTLKIQPAKLEDSAVYLCARSTPAGPYEQYFGPGTRLTVT.

This clonotype appeared a few times. V gene TRBV20-1 combines with J gene TRBJ2-1; tentative D call: TRBD2 (7 bases). CDR1 DFQATT and CDR2 SNEGSKA come from the germline V gene (reference sequence). The CDR3 has 15 amino acids. The V and J ends lost 3 bases and 6 bases respectively, with 18 bases between them. CDR3 residues: CSARSPGGLGNEQFF. CDR3 in DNA: TGCAGTGCTAGGTCTCCGGGGGGCCTGGGCAATGAGCAGTTCTTC.

This clonotype turned up a few times. The chain couples TRBV19 to TRBJ1-1; 11 bases fit TRBD1. Germline V gives CDR1 LNHDA, CDR2 SQIVND (reference sequence). CDR3 size: 17 residues. With 7 bases clipped from V and 1 base from J, the junction kept 11 bases outside the gene matches. CDR3 in amino acids: CASKVDRGLYGNTEAFF. The DNA for the CDR3 is TGTGCCAGTAAGGTGGACAGGGGGCTCTACGGGAACACTGAAGCTTTCTTT.

This clonotype showed up many times. This chain connects TRBV2 to TRBJ1-2; 7 bases are a match to TRBD1. V lost 3 bases to trimming and J lost 8 bases; unmatched junction nucleotides: 15. Germline values: CDR1 SNHLY, CDR2 FYNNEI. The CDR3 is 16 residues long. This CDR3 is CASSDPSPLQGGGYTF. The DNA for the CDR3 is TGTGCCAGCAGTGATCCCAGCCCTCTTCAGGGGGGCGGCTACACCTTC.

The chain is built from TRBV20-1 and TRBJ2-7, with a weak D call TRBD1 (5 bases). V dropped 5 bases and J dropped 4 bases, with 12 bases sitting between them. The CDR3 loop spans 12 amino acids. Germline V CDR1 and CDR2: DFQATT, SNEGSKA (reference sequence). CDR3 amino acids: CSAFQGTYEQYF. CDR3 nucleotide sequence: TGCAGTGCTTTTCAGGGAACGTACGAGCAGTACTTC.

In this sample, this clonotype turned up many times. The chain has TRBV2 and TRBJ1-2; D uncertain. This CDR3 has 13 amino acids. Germline loops: CDR1 SNHLY, CDR2 FYNNEI. V lost 1 base and J lost 8, with 11 bases in between. In DNA form, the CDR3 reads TGTGCCAGCAGTGAAGGTTTGGACGCGGGCTACACCTTC. Translation gives CASSEGLDAGYTF. Full variable domain (missing parts from reference TRBV2 and TRBJ1-2): EPEVTQTPSHQVTQMGQEVILRCVPISNHLYFYWYRQILGQKVEFLVSFYNNEISEKSEIFDDQFSVERPDGSNFTLKIRSTKLEDSAMYFCASSEGLDAGYTFGSGTRLTVV.

The chain uses TRBV19 and TRBJ1-5; tentatively, D is TRBD1 (5 bases). V was trimmed by 5 bases and J by 6 bases, leaving 14 bases between them. Germline loops: CDR1 LNHDA, CDR2 SQIVND (reference sequence). The length of the CDR3 is 14 residues. The DNA for the CDR3 is TGTGCCAGTAGTTATCAGGGACGGGCTCAGCCCCAGCATTTT. Protein product: CASSYQGRAQPQHF.

This clonotype turned up a few times. The CDR3 nucleotides read TGTGCCAGCAGGGTACAGGGTTACACTGAAGCTTTCTTT. Translation: CASRVQGYTEAFF. V usage is TRBV2 and J usage is TRBJ1-1; D is perhaps TRBD1 (6 bases). Trimming cost V 6 bases and J 3 bases, with 11 bases left between them. In germline, CDR1 is SNHLY, CDR2 FYNNEI. This CDR3 has 13 residues.

The J gene is TRBJ2-5, the V gene TRBV19; 10 positions match TRBD2. CDR1 is LNHDA and CDR2 is SQIVND in the germline V gene (reference sequence). Germline trimming cut 5 bases from V and 4 bases from J; bases unmatched to any gene: 7. The CDR3 runs to 15 residues. Written as DNA, the CDR3 is TGTGCCAGTAGTCTATCTAGCGGGGGTGGAGAGACCCAGTACTTC. Residues: CASSLSSGGGETQYF.

The V gene is TRBV29-1, the J gene TRBJ2-7; TRBD1 agrees at 7 bases. V shed 0 bases, J shed 1 base, and the junction held 12 bases outside the gene matches. This CDR3 contains 17 residues. From germline, CDR1 is SQVTM and CDR2 ANQGSEA. CDR3 nucleotide sequence: TGCAGCGTTGAAGAATTCTCCAGGACAGGTCTTTCCTACGAGCAGTACTTC. Translating it yields CSVEEFSRTGLSYEQYF.

This clonotype was detected ten times or more. The chain is built from TRBV7-9 and TRBJ2-7, with D perhaps TRBD1 or TRBD2 (5 bases each). Trimming stripped 6 bases from V and 2 bases from J, with 14 bases between. The germline V gene encodes CDR1 SEHNR and CDR2 FQNEAQ (reference sequence). The CDR3 spans 14 residues. CDR3 amino acids: CASRSGTDPYEQYF. In DNA form, the CDR3 reads TGTGCCAGCAGGTCCGGGACCGACCCCTACGAGCAGTACTTC. Using reference TRBV7-9 and TRBJ2-7 for the parts outside the CDR3, the full variable domain is DTGVSQNPRHKITKRGQNVTFRCDPISEHNRLYWYRQTLGQGPEFLTYFQNEAQLEKSRLLSDRFSAERPKGSFSTLEIQRTEQGDSAMYLCASRSGTDPYEQYFGPGTRLTVT.

This chain uses TRBV9 with TRBJ2-1; 8 nucleotides match TRBD2. J was trimmed by 4 bases and V by 4 bases; bases with no gene match: 10. Germline-derived CDR1 and CDR2 are SGDLS and YYNGEE. The CDR3 sequence is 16 residues long. The CDR3 DNA follows: TGTGCCAGCAGCCTCCGTCGCGGGGGGAATTACAATGAGCAGTTCTTC. It encodes CASSLRRGGNYNEQFF.

V gene TRBV4-1 combines with J gene TRBJ2-7; D remains ambiguous. Germline CDR1 is MGHRA and CDR2 is YSYEKL. The CDR3 has 14 residues. V was clipped by 1 base and J by 0 bases, with 7 bases between them. CDR3 in DNA: TGCGCCAGCAGCCAAGGCAGGTTCTCCTACGAGCAGTACTTC. Its translation: CASSQGRFSYEQYF.

This clonotype occurred a few times. V gene TRBV12-3 or TRBV12-4 combines with J gene TRBJ1-6; 9 nucleotides line up with TRBD1. The CDR3 sequence is 14 residues long. V lost 3 bases, J lost 15 bases, and 9 bases stayed unmatched. The CDR3 spells CASSLGQGSWNLHF. CDR3 DNA sequence: TGTGCCAGCAGTTTGGGACAGGGTTCATGGAACCTCCACTTT.

This rearrangement joins TRBV9 to TRBJ1-2; D call uncertain. V lost 2 bases and J lost 4, with 12 bases in between. There are 14 residues in the CDR3. CDR1 SGDLS and CDR2 YYNGEE come from the germline V gene. CDR3 sequence reads: CASSVALGFYGYTF. The DNA for the CDR3 is TGTGCCAGCAGCGTTGCCCTCGGGTTCTATGGCTACACCTTC. Complete variable domain (other parts from reference TRBV9 and TRBJ1-2): DSGVTQTPKHLITATGQRVTLRCSPRSGDLSVYWYQQSLDQGLQFLIQYYNGEERAKGNILERFSAQQFPDLHSELNLSSLELGDSALYFCASSVALGFYGYTFGSGTRLTVV.

This clonotype was detected a few times. V and J are TRBV27 and TRBJ1-4, with 10 bases matching TRBD1. The trim removed 5 bases at V and 4 bases at J, leaving 10 bases unmatched. CDR3 length: 17 amino acids. The germline V gene encodes CDR1 MNHEY and CDR2 SMNVEV (reference sequence). CDR3 residues: CASSTSGTGALNEKLFF. CDR3 in DNA: TGTGCCAGCAGTACGTCCGGGACAGGGGCCCTTAATGAAAAACTGTTTTTT. The whole variable domain, remainder taken from reference TRBV27 and TRBJ1-4, is EAQVTQNPRYLITVTGKKLTVTCSQNMNHEYMSWYRQDPGLGLRQIYYSMNVEVTDKGDVPEGYKVSRKEKRNFPLILESPSPNQTSLYFCASSTSGTGALNEKLFFGSGTQLSVL.

This clonotype was counted ten times or more. The chain has TRBV14 and TRBJ2-7; either TRBD1 or TRBD2 may supply D (5 bases each). Germline values: CDR1 SGHDN, CDR2 FVKESK. V was shortened by 0 bases and J by 3 bases, with 9 bases between the two germline ends. CDR3 length: 14 amino acids. CDR3 nucleotide sequence: TGTGCCAGCAGCCAAGAAGGGACCAACTACGAGCAGTACTTC. Translating it yields CASSQEGTNYEQYF.

This chain joins TRBV29-1 and TRBJ1-1, with D tentatively TRBD1 (6 bases). This CDR3 is 13 amino acids long. Germline CDR1 reads SQVTM; CDR2 reads ANQGSEA. Deletions cut 2 bases from V and 4 bases from J, with 11 bases between. CDR3 residues: CSVESKGGTEAFF. CDR3 DNA: TGCAGCGTTGAATCGAAAGGGGGCACTGAAGCTTTCTTT. The whole variable domain, filled in from reference TRBV29-1 and TRBJ1-1, reads SAVISQKPSRDICQRGTSLTIQCQVDSQVTMMFWYRQQPGQSLTLIATANQGSEATYESGFVIDKFPISRPNLTFSTLTVSNMSPEDSSIYLCSVESKGGTEAFFGQGTRLTVV.

A few counts support this clonotype. The rearrangement links TRBV20-1 to TRBJ2-4; 7 bases are shared with TRBD1. The junction had 5 bases not matched to a gene; V was cut back by 1 base and J by 2 bases. CDR3 length equals 15 residues. CDR1 and CDR2 from the germline V gene are DFQATT and SNEGSKA (reference sequence). CDR3 bases: TGCAGTGCTAGAGGAGGGGGCACGACCAAAAACATTCAGTACTTC. It encodes CSARGGGTTKNIQYF.

Ten or more counts support this clonotype. The rearrangement joins TRBV27 to TRBJ1-1; perhaps TRBD1 as D (5 bases). The length of the CDR3 is 13 residues. With 0 bases removed from V and 7 bases from J, the gap between germline ends came to 9 bases. CDR1 MNHEY and CDR2 SMNVEV come from the germline V gene (reference sequence). CDR3 sequence (DNA): TGTGCCAGCAGTTTATCGTGGACAAGTGAAGCTTTCTTT. It encodes CASSLSWTSEAFF.

This clonotype came up a few times. The rearrangement uses TRBV15 and TRBJ2-3, with 7 bases aligning to TRBD1. CDR3 length: 16 residues. Germline CDR1 is LNHNV and CDR2 is YYDKDF (reference sequence). The V and J ends lost 0 bases and 3 bases, in that order; junction bases with no gene match: 6. CDR3: CATSRDRGPRTDTQYF. DNA for the CDR3: TGTGCCACCAGCAGAGATAGGGGGCCTCGAACAGATACGCAGTATTTT.

The chain joins TRBV15 to TRBJ1-2; D perhaps matches TRBD1 (5 bases). The ends were cut back, 0 bases at V and 4 bases at J, with 12 bases in the middle. The CDR3 runs to 15 residues. The germline gives CDR1 LNHNV, CDR2 YYDKDF (reference sequence). The CDR3 protein is CATSRDRRDVYGYTF. The CDR3, as DNA: TGTGCCACCAGCAGAGATAGACGGGACGTCTATGGCTACACCTTC. Filled out from reference TRBV15 and TRBJ1-2, the complete variable domain reads DAMVIQNPRYQVTQFGKPVTLSCSQTLNHNVMYWYQQKSSQAPKLLFHYYDKDFNNEADTPDNFQSRRPNTSFCFLDIRSPGLGDTAMYLCATSRDRRDVYGYTFGSGTRLTVV.

This clonotype was counted at least ten times. The rearrangement links TRBV7-2 to TRBJ1-3; weak D call: TRBD1 (5 bases). Germline V gene data show CDR1 as SGHTA and CDR2 as FQGNSA. The V and J ends lost 5 bases and 0 bases respectively, with 14 bases between them. The CDR3 has 16 residues. The CDR3 DNA follows: TGTGCCAGCAGCCTGAGACAGACCGCCTCTGGAAACACCATATATTTT. Amino acids: CASSLRQTASGNTIYF.

This clonotype showed up just a few times. The V gene is TRBV6-2 or TRBV6-3, the J gene TRBJ2-1; 7 bases fit TRBD2. V shed 8 bases and J 0 bases; nucleotides not matched to a gene: 4. The germline CDR1 and CDR2 sequences are MNHEY and SVGEGT. This CDR3 has 14 residues. Written as DNA, the CDR3 is TGTGCCAGCCTATGGGGGGGCTCCTACAATGAGCAGTTCTTC. Amino acids: CASLWGGSYNEQFF.

This chain uses TRBV19 with TRBJ1-2, with TRBD1 identical over 11 bases. In germline, CDR1 is LNHDA, CDR2 SQIVND (reference sequence). This CDR3 comprises 14 residues. The ends lost 4 bases at V and 8 bases at J; junction bases unmatched: 6. DNA for the CDR3: TGTGCCAGTAGTACCGGACAGGGGGCAAGGGGCTACACCTTC. The encoded protein is CASSTGQGARGYTF.

This clonotype was seen ten or more times. This chain joins TRBV18 and TRBJ1-5; D gene ambiguous. The CDR3 contains 12 residues. Trimming pared 0 bases from V and 5 bases from J, leaving 2 bases between. Germline lookup yields CDR1 KGHSH and CDR2 LQKENI. The CDR3 nucleotides read TGTGCCAGCTCACCACCAGATCAGCCCCAGCATTTT. Encoded protein: CASSPPDQPQHF. Based on the CDR3 plus reference TRBV18 and TRBJ1-5, the full variable domain is NAGVMQNPRHLVRRRGQEARLRCSPMKGHSHVYWYRQLPEEGLKFMVYLQKENIIDESGMPKERFSAEFPKEGPSILRIQQVVRGDSAAYFCASSPPDQPQHFGDGTRLSIL.

This clonotype was seen ten or more times. This chain uses TRBV11-3 with TRBJ2-2; 7 nucleotides match TRBD1. The J segment lost 7 bases and the V segment lost 5 bases, leaving 10 bases of the junction unmatched. CDR1 is SGHNT, CDR2 YENEEA, per germline. This CDR3 region has 15 residues. For the CDR3, the DNA is TGTGCCAGCAGCCCCCGACAGGGTTATGGCGGGGAGCTGTTTTTT. This translates into CASSPRQGYGGELFF.

This chain joins TRBV14 and TRBJ1-2; a possible D gene is TRBD1 (5 bases). The CDR3 length is 16 residues. CDR1 and CDR2 (germline): SGHDN, FVKESK. Trimming cost V 0 bases and J 5 bases, with 16 bases left between them. The CDR3: CASSQDLRGPMYGYTF. The CDR3 region has the DNA TGTGCCAGCAGCCAAGACTTGAGGGGACCAATGTATGGCTACACCTTC.

This sequence joins TRBV5-4 and TRBJ2-3; the D gene is possibly TRBD2 (5 bases). CDR1 is SGHNT and CDR2 is YYREEE in the germline V gene (reference sequence). V was cut by 7 bases and J by 0 bases, with 15 bases left in between. The CDR3 runs to 15 residues. Here the CDR3 reads CASGRMGGSTDTQYF. The CDR3 nucleotides read TGTGCCAGCGGGAGAATGGGCGGAAGCACAGATACGCAGTATTTT.